These T cell receptor beta chains were read from a single sample in a study of STAT5B mutations in CD4+ large granular lymphocyte leukemia. Some clones are missing from TCRdb's copy, which holds only in-frame ones; the method was immunoSEQ multiplex PCR. The table records 30,000 to 40,000 clones, approximately 69% of them present only once. Material: CD4+ T cells from blood buffy coats. Receptors originate from a human donor in good health. The CDR3 runs from the conserved cysteine through the conserved F or W. D genes are given only for firm matches. For some rows the clone size is stated as once, few or many, or as a class when expanded; others skip it.

once	TRBV29-1	-	TRBJ1-1	TGCAGCGTTGAAAGGGCGGCGAACACTGAAGCTTTCTTT	CSVERAANTEAFF
-	TRBV20-1	-	TRBJ2-7	TGCAGTGCTAGTTTAGTAGAGGAGCAGTACTTC	CSASLVEEQYF
-	TRBV30	-	TRBJ1-1	TGTGCCTGGAACCGCCGAACGGGGGGCTGGACTGAAGCTTTCTTT	CAWNRRTGGWTEAFF
-	TRBV14	-	TRBJ2-2	TGTGCCAGCAGCCAACAACGGGGGTTCGGGGAGCTGTTTTTT	CASSQQRGFGELFF
-	TRBV2	TRBD1	TRBJ1-2	TGTGCCAGCAGTGAAGTTCAGGGGGCGTTAGGCTATGGCTACACCTTC	CASSEVQGALGYGYTF
-	TRBV6-1	-	TRBJ1-4	TGTGCCAGCTCCGATCCCCGGGGTCAGGAAAAACTGTTTTTT	CASSDPRGQEKLFF
-	TRBV4-3	-	TRBJ2-2	TGCGCCAGCAGCCGAGAGCGGGCAAACACCGGGGAGCTGTTTTTT	CASSRERANTGELFF
-	TRBV5-4	-	TRBJ1-1	TGTGCCAGCAGCTTTGGACAGAATGCCCTGAACACTGAAGCTTTCTTT	CASSFGQNALNTEAFF
-	TRBV7-2	TRBD2	TRBJ2-5	TGTGCCAGCAGCTCGGGACTAGCGGGGAAAGAGACCCAGTACTTC	CASSSGLAGKETQYF
-	TRBV6-5	TRBD1	TRBJ1-5	TGTGCCAGCAGCCGCTTGGACAGGAATCAGCCCCAGCATTTT	CASSRLDRNQPQHF
-	TRBV25-1	-	TRBJ2-7	TGTGCCAGCAGTGAATTAAAATCCGGTCGGCAGTACTTC	CASSELKSGRQYF
few	TRBV27	-	TRBJ1-1	TGTGCCAGCAGGCGGAAGGGTGAAGCTTTCTTT	CASRRKGEAFF
-	TRBV7-3	TRBD2	TRBJ2-1	TGTGCCAGCGCTCCCTTTAGCGGGGGGGCTTTCATCTACAATGAGCAGTTCTTC	CASAPFSGGAFIYNEQFF
-	TRBV7-2	TRBD1	TRBJ2-5	TGTGCCAGCAGCGGACGACAGGGTTTATGGGAGACCCAGTACTTC	CASSGRQGLWETQYF
-	TRBV4-3	TRBD2	TRBJ2-1	TGCGCCAGCAGCCAATCAATTGGTCTTGGACTAGCAAGGAATGAGCAGTTCTTC	CASSQSIGLGLARNEQFF
-	TRBV18	-	TRBJ2-1	TGTGCCAGCTCACCAGTGGACTCGGGCTATTACAATGAGCAGTTCTTC	CASSPVDSGYYNEQFF
-	TRBV6-6	-	TRBJ1-5	TGTGCCAGCAGCGCGACATATAGCAATCAGCCCCAGCATTTT	CASSATYSNQPQHF
few	TRBV9	TRBD2	TRBJ2-3	TGTGCCAGCAGCGCTTCGGGGGGACTCGACACAGATACGCAGTATTTT	CASSASGGLDTDTQYF
few	TRBV5-1	TRBD1	TRBJ1-4	TGCGCCAGCAGCACCGCCGGACAGGGTAACGAAAAACTGTTTTTT	CASSTAGQGNEKLFF
-	TRBV7-2	TRBD2	TRBJ2-7	TGTGCCAGCAACGCGGGGGAGTTTGACGAGCAGTACTTC	CASNAGEFDEQYF
few	TRBV6-1	-	TRBJ1-1	TGTGCCAGCAGTGTATCCCGGTCGAACACTGAAGCTTTCTTT	CASSVSRSNTEAFF
-	TRBV6-1	-	TRBJ2-3	TGTGCCAGCAGCGAGGGGGGAGATACGCAGTATTTT	CASSEGGDTQYF
-	TRBV7-9	-	TRBJ1-3	TGTGCCAGCAGCTTAGCAGGGGAAAACACCATATATTTT	CASSLAGENTIYF